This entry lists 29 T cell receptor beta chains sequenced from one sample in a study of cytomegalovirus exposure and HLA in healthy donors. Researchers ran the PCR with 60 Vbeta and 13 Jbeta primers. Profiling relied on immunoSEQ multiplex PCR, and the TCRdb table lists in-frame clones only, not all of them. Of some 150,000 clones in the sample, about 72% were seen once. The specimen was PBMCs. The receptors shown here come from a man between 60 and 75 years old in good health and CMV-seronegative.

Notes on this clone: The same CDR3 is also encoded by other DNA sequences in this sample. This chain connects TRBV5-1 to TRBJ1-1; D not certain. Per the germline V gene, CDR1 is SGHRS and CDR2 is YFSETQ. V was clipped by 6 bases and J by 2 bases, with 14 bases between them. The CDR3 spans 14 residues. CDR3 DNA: TGCGCCAGCAAGCGGCAAGACACTAACACTGAAGCTTTCTTT. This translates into CASKRQDTNTEAFF.

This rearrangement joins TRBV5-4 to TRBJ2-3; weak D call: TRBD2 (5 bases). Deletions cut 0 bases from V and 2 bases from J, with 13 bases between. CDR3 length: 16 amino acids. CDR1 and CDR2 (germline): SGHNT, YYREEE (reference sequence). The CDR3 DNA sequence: TGTGCCAGCAGCTTGGCCCGGGGAGCCTCCACAGATACGCAGTATTTT. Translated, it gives CASSLARGASTDTQYF.

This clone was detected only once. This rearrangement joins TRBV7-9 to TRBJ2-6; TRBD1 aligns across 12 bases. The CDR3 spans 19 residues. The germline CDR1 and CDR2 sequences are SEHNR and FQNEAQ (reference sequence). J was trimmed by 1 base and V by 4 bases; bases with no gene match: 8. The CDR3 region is CASSSAPGQGASGANVLTF. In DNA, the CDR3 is TGTGCCAGCAGCTCAGCCCCGGGACAGGGGGCTTCTGGGGCCAACGTCCTGACTTTC.

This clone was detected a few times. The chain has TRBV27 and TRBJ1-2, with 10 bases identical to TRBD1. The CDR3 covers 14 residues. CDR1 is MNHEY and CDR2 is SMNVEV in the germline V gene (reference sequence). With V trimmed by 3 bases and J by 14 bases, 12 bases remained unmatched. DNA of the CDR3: TGTGCCAGCAGTTTGTTAGCGACAGGGGGCCGCCCAACCTTC. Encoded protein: CASSLLATGGRPTF.

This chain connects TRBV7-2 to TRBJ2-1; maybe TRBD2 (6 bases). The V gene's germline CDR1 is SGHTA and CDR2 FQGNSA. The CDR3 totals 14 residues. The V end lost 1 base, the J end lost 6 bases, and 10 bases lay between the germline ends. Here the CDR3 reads CASSLVVGGNEQFF. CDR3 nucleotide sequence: TGTGCCAGCAGCTTAGTAGTCGGGGGCAATGAGCAGTTCTTC. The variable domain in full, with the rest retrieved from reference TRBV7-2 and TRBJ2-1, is GAGVSQSPSNKVTEKGKDVELRCDPISGHTALYWYRQSLGQGLEFLIYFQGNSAPDKSGLPSDRFSAERTGGSVSTLTIQRTQQEDSAVYLCASSLVVGGNEQFFGPGTRLTVL.

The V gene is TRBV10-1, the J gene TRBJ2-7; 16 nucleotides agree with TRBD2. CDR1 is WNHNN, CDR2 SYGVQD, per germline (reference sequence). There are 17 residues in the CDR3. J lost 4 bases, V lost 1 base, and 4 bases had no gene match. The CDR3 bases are TGCGCCAGCAGTGAGTGTGGGACTAGCGGGGGGGCGTACGAGCAGTACTTC. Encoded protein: CASSECGTSGGAYEQYF.

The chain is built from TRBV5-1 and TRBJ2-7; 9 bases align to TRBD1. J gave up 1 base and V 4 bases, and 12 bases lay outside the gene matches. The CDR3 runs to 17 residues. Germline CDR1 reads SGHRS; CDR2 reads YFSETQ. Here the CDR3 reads CASSPGQGTAGSYEQYF. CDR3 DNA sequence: TGCGCCAGCAGCCCGGGACAGGGTACCGCGGGTTCCTACGAGCAGTACTTC.

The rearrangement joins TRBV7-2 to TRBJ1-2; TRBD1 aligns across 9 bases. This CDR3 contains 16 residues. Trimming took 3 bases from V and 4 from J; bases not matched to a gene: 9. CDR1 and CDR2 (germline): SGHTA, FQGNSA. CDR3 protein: CASSFQQGAAGYGYTF. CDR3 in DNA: TGTGCCAGCAGCTTTCAACAGGGGGCCGCGGGCTATGGCTACACCTTC. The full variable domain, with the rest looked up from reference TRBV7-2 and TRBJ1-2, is GAGVSQSPSNKVTEKGKDVELRCDPISGHTALYWYRQSLGQGLEFLIYFQGNSAPDKSGLPSDRFSAERTGGSVSTLTIQRTQQEDSAVYLCASSFQQGAAGYGYTFGSGTRLTVV.

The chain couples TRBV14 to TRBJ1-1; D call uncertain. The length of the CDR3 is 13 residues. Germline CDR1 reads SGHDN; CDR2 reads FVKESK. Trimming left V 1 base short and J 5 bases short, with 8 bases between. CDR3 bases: TGTGCCAGCAGCCAAGCCCCCCGTACTGAAGCTTTCTTT. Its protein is CASSQAPRTEAFF.

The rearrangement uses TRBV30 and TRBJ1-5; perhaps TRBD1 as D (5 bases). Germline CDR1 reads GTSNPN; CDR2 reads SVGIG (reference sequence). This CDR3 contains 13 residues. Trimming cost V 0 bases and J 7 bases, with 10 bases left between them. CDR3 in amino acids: CAWSVRQGQPQHF. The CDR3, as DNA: TGTGCCTGGAGTGTTAGGCAGGGACAGCCCCAGCATTTT.

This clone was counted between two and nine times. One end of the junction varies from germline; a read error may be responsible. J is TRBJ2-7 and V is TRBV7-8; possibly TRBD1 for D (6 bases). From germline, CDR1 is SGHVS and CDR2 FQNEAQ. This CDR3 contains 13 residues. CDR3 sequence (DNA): TGTGCCAGCAGCTTAGATCTGGCCAGGGGTTTGGACTTC. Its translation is CASSLDLARGLDF.

As DNA, the CDR3 is TGTGCCTGGAGTGGAGGCTCTAGCGGGAGCCGGGAGACCCAGTACTTC. Translation: CAWSGGSSGSRETQYF. The chain has TRBV30 and TRBJ2-5, with 10 positions matching TRBD2. This CDR3 has 16 amino acids. Germline V gene data show CDR1 as GTSNPN and CDR2 as SVGIG (reference sequence). J lost 5 bases, V lost 1 base, and 10 bases had no gene match.

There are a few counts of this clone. The CDR3 protein is CASSLAGGYYNEQFF. CDR3 sequence (DNA): TGTGCCAGCAGCTTAGCGGGGGGATACTACAATGAGCAGTTCTTC. The rearrangement uses TRBV7-9 and TRBJ2-1, with D tentatively TRBD2 (6 bases). Trimming removed 0 bases at V and 3 bases at J, with 9 bases between. Germline-derived CDR1 and CDR2 are SEHNR and FQNEAQ (reference sequence). The CDR3 sequence is 15 residues long.

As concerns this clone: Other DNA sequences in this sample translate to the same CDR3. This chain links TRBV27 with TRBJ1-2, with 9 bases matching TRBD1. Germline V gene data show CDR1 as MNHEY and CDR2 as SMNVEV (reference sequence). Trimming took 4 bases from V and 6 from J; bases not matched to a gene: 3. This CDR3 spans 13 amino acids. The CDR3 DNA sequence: TGTGCCAGCAGTTCGGACAGGGGCCATGGCTACACCTTC. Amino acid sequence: CASSSDRGHGYTF.

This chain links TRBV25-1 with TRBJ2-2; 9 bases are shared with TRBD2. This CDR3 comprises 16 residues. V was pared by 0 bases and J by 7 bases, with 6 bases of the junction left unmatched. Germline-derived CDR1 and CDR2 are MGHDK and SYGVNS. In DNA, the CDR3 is TGTGCCAGCAGTGAATATGGGCGGGAGGGCCTCGGGGAGCTGTTTTTT. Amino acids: CASSEYGREGLGELFF.

The CDR3 region has the DNA TGTGCCTGGAGTCATGGAGGGGAAGCTTTCTTT. This encodes CAWSHGGEAFF. This sequence joins TRBV30 and TRBJ1-1; D remains unclear. V dropped 2 bases and J dropped 8 bases, with 9 bases sitting between them. Looked up from germline, CDR1 is GTSNPN and CDR2 is SVGIG (reference sequence). CDR3 size: 11 residues.

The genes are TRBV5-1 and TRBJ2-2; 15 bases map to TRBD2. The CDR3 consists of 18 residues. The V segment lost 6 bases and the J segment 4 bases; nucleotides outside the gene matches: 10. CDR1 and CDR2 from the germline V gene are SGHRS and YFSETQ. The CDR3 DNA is TGCGCCAGCACACTACCGGGACTAGCGGGAGGCGTCACCGGGGAGCTGTTTTTT. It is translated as CASTLPGLAGGVTGELFF.

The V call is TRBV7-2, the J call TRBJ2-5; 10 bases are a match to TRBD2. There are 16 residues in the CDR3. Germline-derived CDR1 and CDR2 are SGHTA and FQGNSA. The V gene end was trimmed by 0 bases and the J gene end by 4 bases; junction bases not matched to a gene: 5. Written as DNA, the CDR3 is TGTGCCAGCAGCTTAGCGGCTAGCGGGAGTGGAGAGACCCAGTACTTC. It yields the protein CASSLAASGSGETQYF. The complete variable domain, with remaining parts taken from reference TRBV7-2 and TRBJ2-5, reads GAGVSQSPSNKVTEKGKDVELRCDPISGHTALYWYRQSLGQGLEFLIYFQGNSAPDKSGLPSDRFSAERTGGSVSTLTIQRTQQEDSAVYLCASSLAASGSGETQYFGPGTRLLVL.

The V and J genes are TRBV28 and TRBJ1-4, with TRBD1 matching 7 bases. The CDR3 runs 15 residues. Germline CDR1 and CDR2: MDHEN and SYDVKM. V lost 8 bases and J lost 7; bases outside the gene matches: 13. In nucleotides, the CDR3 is TGTGCCAGCCAAACCCTCCAGGGGGTTGGTGAAAAACTGTTTTTT. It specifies CASQTLQGVGEKLFF.

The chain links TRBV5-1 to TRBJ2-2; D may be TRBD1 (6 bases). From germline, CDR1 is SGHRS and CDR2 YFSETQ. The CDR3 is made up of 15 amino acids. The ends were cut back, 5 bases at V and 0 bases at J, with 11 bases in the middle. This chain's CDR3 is CASSYGTSNTGELFF. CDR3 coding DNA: TGCGCCAGCAGTTACGGGACATCGAACACCGGGGAGCTGTTTTTT.

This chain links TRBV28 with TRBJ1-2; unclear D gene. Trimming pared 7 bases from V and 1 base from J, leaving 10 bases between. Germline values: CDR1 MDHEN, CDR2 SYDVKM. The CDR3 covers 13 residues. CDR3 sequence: CASTLSVNYGYTF. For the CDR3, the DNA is TGTGCCAGCACCCTCTCTGTTAACTATGGCTACACCTTC.

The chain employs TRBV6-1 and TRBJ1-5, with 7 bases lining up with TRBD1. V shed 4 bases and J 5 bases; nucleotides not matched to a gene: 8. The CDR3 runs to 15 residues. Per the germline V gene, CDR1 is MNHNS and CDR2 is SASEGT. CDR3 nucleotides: TGTGCCAGCAGTGGAAGGGGACAGACCTATCAGCCCCAGCATTTT. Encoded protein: CASSGRGQTYQPQHF.

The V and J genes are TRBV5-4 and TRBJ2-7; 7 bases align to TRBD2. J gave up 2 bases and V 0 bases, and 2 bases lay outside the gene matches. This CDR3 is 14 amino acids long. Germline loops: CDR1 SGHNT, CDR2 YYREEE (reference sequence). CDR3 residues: CASSLERGPYEQYF. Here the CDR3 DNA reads TGTGCCAGCAGCTTGGAGCGGGGCCCCTACGAGCAGTACTTC.

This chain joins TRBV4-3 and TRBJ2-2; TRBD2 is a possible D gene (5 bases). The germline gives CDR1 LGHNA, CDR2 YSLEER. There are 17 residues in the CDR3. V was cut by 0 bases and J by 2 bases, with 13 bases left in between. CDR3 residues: CASSQEKSGPNTGELFF. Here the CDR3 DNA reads TGCGCCAGCAGCCAAGAAAAGAGCGGACCAAACACCGGGGAGCTGTTTTTT.

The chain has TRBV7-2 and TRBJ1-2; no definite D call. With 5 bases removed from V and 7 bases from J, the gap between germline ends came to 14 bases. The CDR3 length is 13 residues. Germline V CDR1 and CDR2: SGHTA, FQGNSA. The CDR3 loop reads CASSTGEGRGYTF. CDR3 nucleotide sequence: TGTGCCAGCAGCACCGGGGAGGGTCGTGGCTACACCTTC. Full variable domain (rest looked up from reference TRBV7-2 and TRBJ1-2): GAGVSQSPSNKVTEKGKDVELRCDPISGHTALYWYRQSLGQGLEFLIYFQGNSAPDKSGLPSDRFSAERTGGSVSTLTIQRTQQEDSAVYLCASSTGEGRGYTFGSGTRLTVV.

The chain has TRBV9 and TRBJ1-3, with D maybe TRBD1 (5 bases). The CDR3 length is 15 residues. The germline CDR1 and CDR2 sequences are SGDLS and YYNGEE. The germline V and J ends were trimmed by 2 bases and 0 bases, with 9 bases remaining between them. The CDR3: CASSVQGDSGNTIYF. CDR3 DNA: TGTGCCAGCAGCGTCCAGGGCGACTCTGGAAACACCATATATTTT.

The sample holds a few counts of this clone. CDR3 nucleotide sequence: TGTGCCAGCAGCTCCGGGACAGGGAATACTAATGAAAAACTGTTTTTT. This gives the protein CASSSGTGNTNEKLFF. This chain links TRBV11-2 with TRBJ1-4; TRBD1 agrees at 9 bases. This CDR3 contains 16 residues. Germline CDR1 SGHAT, CDR2 FQNNGV. J gave up 2 bases and V 4 bases, and 5 bases lay outside the gene matches.

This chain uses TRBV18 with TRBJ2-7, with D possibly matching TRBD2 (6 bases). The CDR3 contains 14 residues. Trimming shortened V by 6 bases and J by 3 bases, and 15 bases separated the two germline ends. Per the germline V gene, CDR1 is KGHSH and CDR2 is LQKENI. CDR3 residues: CASSSGLIRYEQYF. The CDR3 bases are TGTGCCAGCTCCTCCGGACTAATCCGCTACGAGCAGTACTTC.

DNA of the CDR3: TGCGCCAGCAGCGGAGGCACAGGGGGCGGTTCCAGAACTAATGAAAAACTGTTTTTT. This sequence encodes CASSGGTGGGSRTNEKLFF. The chain employs TRBV5-1 and TRBJ1-4, with 9 nucleotides matching TRBD1. The J segment lost 1 base and the V segment lost 4 bases, leaving 14 bases of the junction unmatched. CDR1 is SGHRS, CDR2 YFSETQ, per germline. The CDR3 is 19 amino acids.